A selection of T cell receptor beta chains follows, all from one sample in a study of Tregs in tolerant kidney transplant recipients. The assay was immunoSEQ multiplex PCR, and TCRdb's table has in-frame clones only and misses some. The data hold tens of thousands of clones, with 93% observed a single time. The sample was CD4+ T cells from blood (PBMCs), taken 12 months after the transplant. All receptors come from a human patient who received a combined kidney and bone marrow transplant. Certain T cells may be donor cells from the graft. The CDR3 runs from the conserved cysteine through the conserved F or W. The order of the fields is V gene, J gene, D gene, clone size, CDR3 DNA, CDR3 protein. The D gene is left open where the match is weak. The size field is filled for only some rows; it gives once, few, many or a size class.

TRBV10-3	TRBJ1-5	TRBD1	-	TGTGCCATCAGTGAGAGACGGGACAGTGGGGAAGGTCAGCCCCAGCATTTT	CAISERRDSGEGQPQHF
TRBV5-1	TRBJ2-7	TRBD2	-	TGCGCCAGCAGCTTGACGATTGGGGGGGGAATTCCCATCTACGAGCAGTACTTC	CASSLTIGGGIPIYEQYF
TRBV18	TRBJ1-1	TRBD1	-	TGTGCCAGCTCACCGTTACAGGGGGAGAACACTGAAGCTTTCTTT	CASSPLQGENTEAFF
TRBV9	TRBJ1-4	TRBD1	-	TGTGCCAGCAGCGCCTCTACACAGGGGGTGGGAGAAAAACTGTTTTTT	CASSASTQGVGEKLFF
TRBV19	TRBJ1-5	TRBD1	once	TGTGCCATCCGAAGGACAGGTGAAGTCAATCAGCCCCAGCATTTT	CAIRRTGEVNQPQHF
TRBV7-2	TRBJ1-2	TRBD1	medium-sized	TGTGCCAGCAGTTTGACAGGGAACTTTAACTATGGCTACACCTTC	CASSLTGNFNYGYTF
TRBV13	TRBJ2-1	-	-	TGTGCCAGCAGCTTATTGGGGGGTAGGAAGGGCAATGAGCAGTTCTTC	CASSLLGGRKGNEQFF
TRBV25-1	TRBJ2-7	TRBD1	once	TGTGCCAGCAGTGAACGACAGGGTAGCGAGCAGTACTTC	CASSERQGSEQYF
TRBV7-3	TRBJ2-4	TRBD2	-	TGTGCCAGCAGCGCCGGGGGGGGTGCCATTCAGTACTTC	CASSAGGGAIQYF
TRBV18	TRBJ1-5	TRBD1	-	TGTGCCAGCTCACAAGGACAGGGGGAGCCCCAGCATTTT	CASSQGQGEPQHF
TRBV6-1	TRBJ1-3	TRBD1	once	TGTGCCAGCAGTGAATGGCGGGACAGCTCTGGAAACACCATATATTTT	CASSEWRDSSGNTIYF
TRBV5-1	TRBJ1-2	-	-	TGCGCCAGCAGCACCCCAGGGATCTATGGCTACACCTTC	CASSTPGIYGYTF
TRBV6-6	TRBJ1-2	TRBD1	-	TGTGCCAGCAGTTACTCCCGGGACAGCTATGGCTACACCTTC	CASSYSRDSYGYTF
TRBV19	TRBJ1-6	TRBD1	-	TGTGCCAGTAGTCGAACAGGGGCGATGGATTCACCCCTCCACTTT	CASSRTGAMDSPLHF
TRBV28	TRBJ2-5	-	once	TGTGCCAGCAGGCTAGGGGGAAGAGAGACCCAGTACTTC	CASRLGGRETQYF
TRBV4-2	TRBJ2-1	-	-	TGTGCCAGCAGTCTCGGGACTGCATACAATGAGCAGTTCTTC	CASSLGTAYNEQFF
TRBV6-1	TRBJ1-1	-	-	TGTGCCAGCAGTGTCCGGGGGGCGCCCCCGACTGAAGCTTTCTTT	CASSVRGAPPTEAFF
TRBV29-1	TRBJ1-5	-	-	TGCAGCGTTGCCGGGAACCCGAATCAGCCCCAGCATTTT	CSVAGNPNQPQHF
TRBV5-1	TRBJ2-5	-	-	TGCGCCAGCAGCGAAGGGGGAGAGACCCAGTACTTC	CASSEGGETQYF
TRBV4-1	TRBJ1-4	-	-	TGCGCCAGCAGCCAGCCACAGTCTCAGAATGAAAAACTGTTTTTT	CASSQPQSQNEKLFF
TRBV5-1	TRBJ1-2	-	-	TGCGCCAGCAGCTTGATCACCGGTTACCCATTCGGCTACACCTTC	CASSLITGYPFGYTF
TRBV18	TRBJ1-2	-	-	TGTGCCAGCTCGCTACAGGTATACTATGGCTACACCTTC	CASSLQVYYGYTF
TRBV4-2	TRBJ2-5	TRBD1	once	TGTGCCAGCAGCCCGCATCAGGGGGCCGAGGAGACCCAGTACTTC	CASSPHQGAEETQYF
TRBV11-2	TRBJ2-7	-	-	TGTGCCAGCAGCTCTTTCTTCAGGGGCTCCTACGAGCAGTACTTC	CASSSFFRGSYEQYF
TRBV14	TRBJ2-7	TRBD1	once	TGTGCCAGCAGCCAGCTATGGGACGCCCGGGACAGCGGCTACGAGCAGTACTTC	CASSQLWDARDSGYEQYF
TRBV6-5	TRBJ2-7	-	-	TGTGCCAGCAGTTACCCAGGGGCCTACGAGCAGTACTTC	CASSYPGAYEQYF
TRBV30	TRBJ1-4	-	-	TGTGCCTGGAGTGCGGAGGCTAATGAAAAACTGTTTTTT	CAWSAEANEKLFF
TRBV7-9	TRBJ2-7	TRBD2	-	TGTGCCAGCAGCCATCTAGCGGGAGGCTCGTACGAGCAGTACTTC	CASSHLAGGSYEQYF
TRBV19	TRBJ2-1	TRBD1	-	TGTGCCAGTAGTAAGTTTGGGGACAGGATGCTCGATGAGCAGTTCTTC	CASSKFGDRMLDEQFF
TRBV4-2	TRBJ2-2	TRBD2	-	TGTGCCAGCAGCCAAGGATCTGCGGGAGATACCGGGGAGCTGTTTTTT	CASSQGSAGDTGELFF
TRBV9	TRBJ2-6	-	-	TGTGCCAGCAGCGTAACAGGGAATAAGGTCTTTGGGGCCAACGTCCTGACTTTC	CASSVTGNKVFGANVLTF
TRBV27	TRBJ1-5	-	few	TGTGCCAGCAGTTTACTAAACAATCAGCCCCAGCATTTT	CASSLLNNQPQHF
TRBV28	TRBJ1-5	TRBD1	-	TGTGCCAGCACCGAGAACTGGGTCGGACAGGGGATGCTCAATCAGCCCCAGCATTTT	CASTENWVGQGMLNQPQHF